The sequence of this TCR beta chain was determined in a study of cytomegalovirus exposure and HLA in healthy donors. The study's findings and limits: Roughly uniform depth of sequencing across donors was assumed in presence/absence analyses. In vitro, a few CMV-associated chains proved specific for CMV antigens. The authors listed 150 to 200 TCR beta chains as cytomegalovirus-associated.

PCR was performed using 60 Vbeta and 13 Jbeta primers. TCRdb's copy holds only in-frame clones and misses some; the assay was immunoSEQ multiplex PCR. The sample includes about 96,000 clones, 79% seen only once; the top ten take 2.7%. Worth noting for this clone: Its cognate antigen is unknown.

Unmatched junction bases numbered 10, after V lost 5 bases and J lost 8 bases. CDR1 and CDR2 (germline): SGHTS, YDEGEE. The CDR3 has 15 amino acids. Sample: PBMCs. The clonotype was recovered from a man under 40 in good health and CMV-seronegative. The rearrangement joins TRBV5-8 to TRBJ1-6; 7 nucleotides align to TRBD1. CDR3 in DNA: TGTGCCAGCAGACTGACAGGGTTTGAGGATTCACCCCTCCACTTT. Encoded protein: CASRLTGFEDSPLHF.